This T cell receptor (beta chain) derives from a study of blood T cells in healthy people across ages. Next came a second PCR, run for about 6 to 12 cycles, which used a sample-barcoded 5' primer along with a J-beta primer mix. A single record per CDR3 protein comes from TCRdb applying MiXCR to the 5' RACE reads. This table holds more than 650,000 distinct CDR3 sequences, around a fifth found once. This clonotype was counted only a few times. Peripheral blood was drawn, around 9.4 milliliters per donor. The CDR3 has 14 residues. The germline CDR1 and CDR2 sequences are SEHNR and FQNEAQ (reference sequence). The V end was cut by 5 bases, the J end by 0 bases, with 11 bases between.

This sequence joins TRBV7-9 and TRBJ2-7; no definite D call. This TCR was sampled from a man aged 65 to 79 in good health. Sequencing used blood. The CDR3 sequence: CASSTGRSSYEQYF. The CDR3, as DNA: TGTGCCAGCAGCACCGGACGGAGCTCCTACGAGCAGTACTTC.